Below, 20 T cell receptor beta chains from the same sample are listed, as sequenced in a study of cytomegalovirus exposure and HLA in healthy donors (dated by TCRdb to about 2017). Library generation was performed with the immunoSEQ multiplex PCR assay. A mixture of 60 forward primers for TCR Vbeta segments and 13 reverse primers for TCR Jbeta segments was used in the multiplex PCR. This immuneACCESS table, as held by TCRdb, lists in-frame sequences with V and J called but not all clones. Of the missing ones, under half trace to an unresolved V gene in checked studies; the others have no known cause. This sample has about 160,000 clones in its table, and 82% of those were observed once. 7% to 9.5% of the sample rests with the top ten. The sample comprised PBMCs. These receptors all stem from a male donor in good health and CMV-seropositive.

The chain has TRBV27 and TRBJ1-5; perhaps TRBD1 as D (5 bases). V was shortened by 5 bases and J by 6 bases, with 17 bases between the two germline ends. The CDR3 has 15 amino acids. Per the germline V gene, CDR1 is MNHEY and CDR2 is SMNVEV (reference sequence). Here the CDR3 DNA reads TGTGCCAGCAGTCCCCAGATGGGGGGGGTTCAGCCCCAGCATTTT. Translating it yields CASSPQMGGVQPQHF.

V is TRBV5-4 and J is TRBJ1-1, with a possible D match to TRBD1 (5 bases). This CDR3 comprises 14 residues. CDR1 and CDR2 from the germline V gene are SGHNT and YYREEE (reference sequence). V gave up 1 base and J gave up 1 base, with 8 bases separating them. The CDR3 here is CASSLQGGNTEAFF. As DNA, the CDR3 is TGTGCCAGCAGCTTGCAGGGAGGGAACACTGAAGCTTTCTTT.

For the CDR3, the DNA is TGTGCCAGCAGCCCGGGAGGGGGTACAACTAATGAAAAACTGTTTTTT. Protein product: CASSPGGGTTNEKLFF. This chain joins TRBV5-8 and TRBJ1-4, with D possibly being TRBD1 (6 bases). V lost 4 bases to trimming and J lost 0 bases, with 13 bases between them. This CDR3 comprises 16 residues. The germline gives CDR1 SGHTS, CDR2 YDEGEE.

This rearrangement joins TRBV6-5 to TRBJ2-7, with 10 positions matching TRBD2. V shed 7 bases, J shed 1 base, and the junction held 4 bases outside the gene matches. The CDR3 sequence is 14 residues long. Germline CDR1 reads MNHEY; CDR2 reads SVGAGI. CDR3 loop: CASTVLAGSYEQYF. The CDR3 nucleotides are TGTGCCAGCACCGTACTAGCGGGATCCTACGAGCAGTACTTC.

The CDR3 region is CASGDSGTNEQFF. The CDR3 nucleotides read TGTGCCAGTGGGGATAGCGGGACCAATGAGCAGTTCTTC. The chain uses TRBV10-3 and TRBJ2-1; 8 bases are a match to TRBD2. V was pared by 10 bases and J by 6 bases, with 8 bases of the junction left unmatched. The CDR3 loop spans 13 amino acids. The germline gives CDR1 ENHRY, CDR2 SYGVKD.

With regard to this clone: At one boundary the junction diverges from the germline segment, which might be a read error. The chain has TRBV15 and TRBJ2-4; D may be TRBD1 (5 bases). Germline V gene sequence: CDR1 LNHNV, CDR2 YYDKDF (reference sequence). The CDR3 consists of 17 residues. CDR3 DNA: TGTGCCACCAGCAGGTCCAGGCAGGGCTTAGCCAAAAACAGTCAGTACTTC. Its translation: CATSRSRQGLAKNSQYF.

The V call is TRBV6-5, the J call TRBJ1-3, with TRBD1 matching 9 bases. The CDR3 is made up of 15 amino acids. Looked up from germline, CDR1 is MNHEY and CDR2 is SVGAGI. With V trimmed by 6 bases and J by 4 bases, 7 bases remained unmatched. In nucleotides, the CDR3 is TGTGCCAGCAGGTTGGGACAGGGCCAAGGAAACACCATATATTTT. It codes for CASRLGQGQGNTIYF.

The chain carries TRBV5-1 and TRBJ1-1, with D hard to call. Trimming shortened V by 5 bases and J by 6 bases, and 17 bases separated the two germline ends. CDR1 and CDR2 (germline): SGHRS, YFSETQ. The CDR3 has 14 residues. The CDR3 DNA reads as TGCGCCAGCAGTCCAGACCCCCCGGCGGCTGAAGCTTTCTTT. It translates to CASSPDPPAAEAFF.

The DNA for the CDR3 is TGTGCCAGCAGCGTGGGCCAGCTAGCCGAGCAGTACTTC. This gives the protein CASSVGQLAEQYF. The chain employs TRBV9 and TRBJ2-7; D is perhaps TRBD2 (5 bases). This CDR3 has 13 amino acids. Germline V gene lookup returns CDR1 SGDLS and CDR2 YYNGEE. V lost 2 bases to trimming and J lost 6 bases, with 12 bases between them. The entire variable domain, with the rest obtained from reference TRBV9 and TRBJ2-7, is as follows: DSGVTQTPKHLITATGQRVTLRCSPRSGDLSVYWYQQSLDQGLQFLIQYYNGEERAKGNILERFSAQQFPDLHSELNLSSLELGDSALYFCASSVGQLAEQYFGPGTRLTVT.

The chain recombines TRBV5-6 with TRBJ1-2, with a possible D match to TRBD1 (6 bases). The CDR3 runs 14 residues. Deletions cut 0 bases from V and 1 base from J, with 7 bases between. Germline CDR1 is SGHDT and CDR2 is YYEEEE. The CDR3 DNA is TGTGCCAGCAGCTTGGTACAGGGTAACTATGGCTACACCTTC. This sequence encodes CASSLVQGNYGYTF.

J is TRBJ2-1 and V is TRBV6-5, with D perhaps matching TRBD2 (6 bases). CDR3 size: 13 residues. The V end was cut by 8 bases, the J end by 12 bases, with 20 bases between. The germline V gene encodes CDR1 MNHEY and CDR2 SVGAGI. This CDR3 reads CASQGLLGEGQFF. The CDR3, as DNA: TGTGCCAGCCAGGGACTCCTCGGGGAAGGGCAGTTCTTC.

This sequence joins TRBV5-1 and TRBJ2-5, with 7 bases identical to TRBD1. Trimming removed 2 bases from V and 1 base from J; junction bases left unmatched: 2. The CDR3 consists of 14 residues. Germline V gene sequence: CDR1 SGHRS, CDR2 YFSETQ. The CDR3 protein is CASSLQGRQETQYF. CDR3 bases: TGCGCCAGCAGCTTACAGGGGCGCCAAGAGACCCAGTACTTC.

The chain uses TRBV2 and TRBJ2-3, with a weak D call TRBD1 (5 bases). In germline, CDR1 is SNHLY, CDR2 FYNNEI. Trimming took off 9 bases at V and 1 base at J, with 5 bases between the two ends. There are 11 residues in the CDR3. The DNA of the CDR3 is TGTGCCAGAGGGGGCACAGATACGCAGTATTTT. Translation: CARGGTDTQYF.

This clone was detected only once. V and J are TRBV28 and TRBJ1-2, with 9 positions matching TRBD1. Germline V gene lookup returns CDR1 MDHEN and CDR2 SYDVKM. This CDR3 spans 18 amino acids. V lost 7 bases and J lost 6; bases outside the gene matches: 21. For the CDR3, the DNA is TGTGCCAGCACCAATTCCGGGACAGGGATTTTTATAGGGAATGGCTACACCTTC. Translating gives CASTNSGTGIFIGNGYTF.

On this clone itself: The junction shows a germline mismatch at one end, possibly a read error. The chain joins TRBV7-9 to TRBJ1-2; no reliable D call. The CDR3 is 15 amino acids. CDR1 and CDR2 from the germline V gene are SEHNR and FQNEAQ (reference sequence). The DNA of the CDR3 is TGTTCCAGCAGCCACTCGAACGGGTTTGACTATGGCTACACCTTC. Amino acid sequence: CSSSHSNGFDYGYTF.

CDR3 sequence reads: CASSYGGASTEAFF. DNA for the CDR3: TGTGCCAGCAGCTACGGGGGGGCTTCTACTGAAGCTTTCTTT. This rearrangement joins TRBV6-5 to TRBJ1-1; possible D gene TRBD1, 6 bases. The CDR3 spans 14 residues. With 6 bases removed from V and 5 bases from J, the gap between germline ends came to 16 bases. The germline CDR1 and CDR2 sequences are MNHEY and SVGAGI.

Only one count was recorded for this clone. CDR3 protein: CASRWTAINEKLFF. The DNA for the CDR3 is TGTGCCAGCAGGTGGACAGCAATTAATGAAAAACTGTTTTTT. J is TRBJ1-4 and V is TRBV2, with D perhaps TRBD1 (6 bases). The germline CDR1 and CDR2 sequences are SNHLY and FYNNEI. Trimming pared 6 bases from V and 4 bases from J, leaving 12 bases between. CDR3 length: 14 residues.

This chain uses TRBV6-5 with TRBJ1-1; TRBD1 is a possible D gene (5 bases). Trimming removed 8 bases at V and 0 bases at J, with 10 bases between. The CDR3 runs to 13 residues. Germline V gene data show CDR1 as MNHEY and CDR2 as SVGAGI. The CDR3 DNA reads TGTGCCAGCTTGGGGGGAATGAACACTGAAGCTTTCTTT. This codes for CASLGGMNTEAFF.

This chain connects TRBV5-1 to TRBJ1-1, with D possibly matching TRBD1 (5 bases). Germline CDR1 reads SGHRS; CDR2 reads YFSETQ. This CDR3 contains 14 residues. The V end was cut by 4 bases, the J end by 6 bases, with 16 bases between. CDR3: CASSREGGDAEAFF. The CDR3 DNA reads TGCGCCAGCAGCCGAGAGGGAGGGGATGCTGAAGCTTTCTTT.

The V call is TRBV11-2, the J call TRBJ2-7, with 8 nucleotides matching TRBD1. Per the germline V gene, CDR1 is SGHAT and CDR2 is FQNNGV. The CDR3 consists of 15 residues. J was trimmed by 2 bases and V by 4 bases; bases with no gene match: 7. The DNA for the CDR3 is TGTGCCAGCAGCTCGATCCGGGACAGGACCTACGAGCAGTACTTC. The encoded protein is CASSSIRDRTYEQYF. The full variable domain, with the rest looked up from reference TRBV11-2 and TRBJ2-7, is EAGVAQSPRYKIIEKRQSVAFWCNPISGHATLYWYQQILGQGPKLLIQFQNNGVVDDSQLPKDRFSAERLKGVDSTLKIQPAKLEDSAVYLCASSSIRDRTYEQYFGPGTRLTVT.